The source of this T cell receptor (beta chain) is a study of T cell responses to AZD1222 COVID-19 vaccine. This clone was detected a few times. This sample includes further DNA sequences coding for the same CDR3. V was shortened by 2 bases and J by 3 bases, with 11 bases between the two germline ends. Per germline, CDR1 LNHDA and CDR2 SQIVND (reference sequence). The CDR3 consists of 14 residues. TCRdb's copy holds only in-frame clones and misses some; the assay was immunoSEQ multiplex PCR. The sample contains 95,000 to 150,000 clones, roughly 84% of which appear only once. The chain links TRBV19 to TRBJ2-7; a weak D match, TRBD2 (7 bases). The input for sequencing was peripheral blood, taken on day 0 of AZD1222 vaccination. The clonotype originates from an adult in good health. This CDR3 reads CASSIPGGGYEQYF. CDR3 sequence (DNA): TGTGCCAGTAGTATACCGGGGGGCGGCTACGAGCAGTACTTC.